This T cell receptor beta chain was captured by sequencing in a study of cytomegalovirus exposure and HLA in healthy donors (dated by TCRdb to the late 2010s). Regarding the complete study: An earlier analysis of 587 of the donors reported about 300 Gb of sequence data and 100 million to 120 million unique TCR beta sequences obtained from 180 million or so T cells. Roughly 300 gigabases of sequencing data and approximately 93 million unique TCR sequences were included in an early release covering about 700 HLA-typed donors. Of the roughly 410 genotyped donors, 75% to 85% were placed in the genetic ancestry cluster associated with self-reported Caucasian donors. The aim of the study was to test whether cataloging public T cell receptors could identify signatures of past pathogen exposure. The study used immunosequencing to profile the T cell repertoires of 670 or so subjects and linked those repertoires to cytomegalovirus serostatus. Besides the first cohort of around 670 subjects, a separate validation cohort made up of roughly 120 different subjects was used. To predict cytomegalovirus infection status, the study brought together high-throughput TCR immunosequencing, statistical association of individual TCRs with disease status, and machine learning. In a later analysis, previously published TCR beta repertoires from some 640 donors were re-analyzed and high-resolution HLA genotyping was added so that TCR occurrence patterns could be studied. In the later analysis, no new phenotypic data were used to find candidate immune exposures; instead, reliance was placed on TCR beta sequences and their occurrence across donors. An earlier analysis of 587 of the donors applied high-throughput TCR beta sequencing to assess whether each TCR beta V gene segment acted as functional or pseudogenic. Donor age, sex, ethnicity and CMV serostatus were compiled alongside the repertoire data. In a later genetic analysis, genome-wide SNP genotypes for about 65% of the roughly 670 donors were used, and that subset was treated as a discovery cohort. Every repertoire in the discovery cohort had been generated on one and the same sequencing platform. Class I and class II HLA loci were covered by the typing at four-digit resolution. The number of donors typed differed by locus, with about 629-640 for A, B, C, DRB1 and DQB1, roughly 550 for DQA1, 600 to 610 for DPA1, and some 440 for DPB1. Roughly five DR-DQ haplotypes were handled as single units for association and clustering, since linkage in the cohort was strong. Among over 350 genotyped donors of the cohort, an average of roughly 240,000 unique TCR beta nucleotide sequences were sequenced per donor, about a sixth of them non-productive.

The library was generated by the immunoSEQ multiplex PCR assay. For the multiplex PCR, a mixture combining 60 forward primers for TCR Vbeta segments and 13 reverse primers for TCR Jbeta segments was used. A multiplex PCR assay on genomic DNA amplified the CDR3 region of rearranged TCR beta genes. Amplified TCR beta libraries were sequenced as 87-base-pair reads on the Illumina HiSeq System. Per the source publication's procedure: Across the 600 to 700 repertoires, a later analysis counted tens of millions of unique TCR beta chains, around 11 million of which were shared by at least two donors. To remove PCR and sequencing errors, raw reads were error-corrected and collapsed into unique sequences using a nearest-neighbor algorithm that merged closely related sequences. Alignment of CDR3 sequences to IMGT reference sequences was used to assign V, D and J gene segments. For a sequence to be retained, a match of at least six nucleotides to both a V gene segment and a J gene segment was required. A rearrangement counted as productive if the CDR3 had no stop codons and remained in frame with V and J, and every other rearrangement counted as non-productive. CDR3 was defined by IMGT convention, running from the second conserved V-encoded cysteine to the conserved J-encoded phenylalanine. Sequences without an unambiguous match to a single V gene segment were excluded from the earlier analysis of almost 600 of the donors. In an earlier analysis of 450 to 700 of the donors, V segments were called functional above 56.7% productive rearrangements and were called segregating when the between-donor standard deviation exceeded 5%. A statistical classification framework was built to diagnose cytomegalovirus status from the catalog of TCR beta chain sequences. V and J gene assignment, in a later analysis, came from comparing TCR nucleotide sequences with IMGT/GENE-DB human TR gene sequences. The TCRdist pipeline was used in a later analysis to assign CDR3 sequences and most-parsimonious VDJ recombination scenarios. A later analysis defined each TCR beta chain by its CDR3 amino acid sequence plus V-gene family, and excluded reads lacking a unique V-gene family. As a way to deal with suspected cross-contamination and a sequencing artifact, a later analysis dropped 592 nucleotide sequences that were highly shared and had low generation probability. In a later analysis, a clonal expansion index was calculated for each public chain from normalized within-repertoire ranks of inferred template counts. A later analysis computed generation probabilities with a VDJ recombination model fitted to out-of-frame rearrangements, and checked the results against IGoR. In a later analysis, TCR-TCR, TCR-HLA and TCR-CMV co-occurrence was scored with hypergeometric tests, and a repertoire-size bias correction was applied to TCR pairs. False discovery rates were estimated in a later analysis by permuting HLA or CMV assignments 20 times. A later analysis grouped co-occurring TCRs with DBSCAN, adding TCRdist sequence similarity when clustering within HLA-allele-positive subsets. Repertoires with fewer than 30,000 or more than 120,000 public chains were left out of co-occurrence clustering, as were four to six repertoires with anomalous nucleotide sharing. This immuneACCESS table, as held by TCRdb, lists in-frame sequences with V and J called but not all clones. Of the missing ones, under half trace to an unresolved V gene in checked studies; the others have no known cause. V and J calls plus clone size are reproduced from that table; the DNA served to infer D and trimming. Within this sample are approximately 170,000 clones, with 75% to 90% of them counted one time only. 1% of the sample is taken by the ten largest.

Remarks on this clone: It lacks a known antigen. Base quality data are lacking; no much larger clone is found one base away.

The V end gives up 7 bases and the J end 4 bases, leaving 5 bases in the junction not matched to a gene. CDR1 and CDR2 are drawn from the germline V gene (reference sequence): LNHDA, SQIVND. Taken from cysteine to phenylalanine, the CDR3 has 14 residues. Kept here is only the CDR3 DNA, which spans 42 bases and is read in frame from base 1. The cohort comprised 710 or so healthy bone marrow donors. All cohort members were sampled while nominally healthy, although unrecorded immune exposures were likely present. The donor was CMV seronegative and belonged to the group of over 300 seronegative cohort members. A peripheral blood sample was provided by each donor, and peripheral blood mononuclear cells were used for TCR beta sequencing. The Qiagen DNeasy Blood Extraction Kit was used to extract genomic DNA from the blood cell samples. On the study overall, not on this receptor specifically: According to a later genetic analysis, donors in an Asian-associated ancestry cluster had fewer N-insertions in productive TCRs than the approximately 700-donor mean. Assigning TCR associations to individual alleles was difficult when HLA alleles, especially DR and DQ, strongly co-occurred. Broadly in line with IMGT annotations, most TCR beta V segments showed up in productive rearrangements about 90% or about 30% of the time in an earlier analysis of 450 to 750 of the donors. A further reported finding was that TCR beta sequences accurately predicted the HLA-A and HLA-B alleles for most subjects in the first cohort. An association between a missense DCLRE1C variant and V-gene and J-gene trimming of TCR beta chains was found in a later genetic analysis and replicated in an independent cohort. In this cohort, only TCR beta chains were sequenced, and detectable features were limited by the absence of alpha or paired-chain data. The study gave a list of 150 to 200 TCR beta chains associated with cytomegalovirus. In vitro tests confirmed that a few of the cytomegalovirus-associated TCR beta chains recognize cytomegalovirus antigens. According to a later analysis, most CMV-associated TCR beta chains appeared to be HLA-restricted, and the HLA associations seemed to be driven largely by CMV exposure. Some IMGT-functional V segments, including TRBV6-2 and TRBV6-3, could not be told apart with the 87-base-pair reads, so those segments were excluded. Cytomegalovirus status was reported to be diagnosed by the classifier with high specificity and sensitivity in both the original and validation cohorts. Because HLA typing was unavailable for some donors at each locus, only the typed subset was used in association tests. The authors suggested that the approach could potentially be extended to other disease states and immunological phenotypes. The earlier analysis of fewer than 750 of the donors excluded 15 to 20 rarely observed V segments, including chromosome 9 orphons, because counts were too low. A cluster of highly shared sequence variants was judged likely to represent a technical artifact of the sequencing pipeline. In a later analysis, several top co-occurrence clusters were reported to appear linked to parvovirus B19, influenza, CMV and Epstein-Barr virus. Immune exposure information for the cohort was limited to CMV serostatus. Compared with equally common non-associated chains, HLA-associated TCR beta chains in a later analysis were more clonally expanded and had lower generation probabilities. Correlated functional status among segregating V segments might reflect linkage disequilibrium, but an unknown experimental factor could not be ruled out. While some public TCRs were present in many individuals, most TCR sequences turned up only very rarely across donors. Presence/absence analyses assumed roughly uniform sequencing depth across donors, an assumption that may not hold. A later analysis associated about 18,000 TCR beta sequences with specific HLA alleles at a false discovery rate of 0.05. A later analysis found that TCR association rates varied across HLA loci, with DRB1 alleles showing the most associated TCRs and HLA-C alleles the fewest.

Rearrangement joined TRBV19 to TRBJ1-5, with 9 central nucleotides matching TRBD1. Source material: PBMCs. The receptor comes from a boy between 2 and 10 years old in good health and CMV-seronegative. The encoded CDR3 is CASTTGTGNQPQHF. The sequenced DNA is TGTGCCAGTACCACCGGGACAGGGAATCAGCCCCAGCATTTT.